This is a list of T cell receptor beta chains from one sample in a study of response to subunit inactivated influenza vaccine. Each CDR3 protein is one row after TCRdb ran MiXCR on the RT-PCR reads. Counted here are some 500,000 distinct CDR3 sequences, approximately 24% occurring once; the ten biggest clones make up less than 2.5%. The sequencing here drew on CD4+ T cells sorted from PBMCs, taken about 5 days after vaccination. Receptors originate from a man aged 50 or older who received an inactivated influenza vaccine. The CDR3 runs from the conserved cysteine through the conserved F or W. Each record gives: D gene, V gene, clone size, J gene, CDR3 protein, CDR3 DNA. The D gene is left open where the match is weak. The size entry is marked missing in some rows and otherwise reads once, few, many or a size class.

>TRBD1|TRBV7-9|NA|TRBJ2-3
CASSLLGRGHTDTQYF
TGTGCCAGCAGCTTATTGGGCAGGGGGCATACAGATACGCAGTATTTT
>NA|TRBV5-8|NA|TRBJ2-2
CASSPGENMNTGELFF
TGTGCCAGCAGCCCGGGCGAGAATATGAACACCGGGGAGCTGTTTTTT
>NA|TRBV20-1|NA|TRBJ2-7
CSALSTVLGESSYEQYF
TGCAGTGCCTTGTCCACGGTCTTGGGGGAGAGCTCCTACGAGCAGTACTTC
>TRBD1|TRBV7-8|few|TRBJ2-1
CASVTGTGYNEQFF
TGTGCCAGCGTAACCGGGACAGGATACAATGAGCAGTTCTTC
>NA|TRBV12-3/TRBV12-4|NA|TRBJ1-1
CASSFRRHTEAFF
TGTGCCAGCAGTTTTAGGCGGCACACTGAAGCTTTCTTT
>NA|TRBV5-5|few|TRBJ2-1
CASSFSGREQFF
TGTGCCAGCAGCTTCTCAGGCCGAGAGCAGTTCTTC
>TRBD2|TRBV20-1|NA|TRBJ2-1
CSARDIAGADEQFF
TGCAGTGCTAGAGATATAGCGGGCGCGGATGAGCAGTTCTTC
>NA|TRBV7-3|NA|TRBJ2-3
CASSYLQQDTQYF
TGTGCCAGCAGCTACCTACAGCAAGATACGCAGTATTTT
>NA|TRBV5-1|NA|TRBJ2-7
CASSRIRGYEQYF
TGCGCCAGCAGCCGAATCAGGGGTTACGAGCAGTACTTC
>NA|TRBV2|NA|TRBJ1-5
CASSPRPNQPQHF
TGTGCCAGCAGTCCTAGACCGAATCAGCCCCAGCATTTT
>NA|TRBV12-3/TRBV12-4|few|TRBJ1-1
CASSLVHPNTEAFF
TGTGCCAGCAGTTTAGTACATCCTAACACTGAAGCTTTCTTT
>TRBD2|TRBV3-1|many|TRBJ2-1
CASSQKGLGWGEQFF
TGTGCCAGCAGCCAAAAGGGACTAGGTTGGGGTGAGCAGTTCTTC
>TRBD2|TRBV20-1|NA|TRBJ2-3
CSELAGGPSTDTQYF
TGCAGTGAACTAGCGGGAGGGCCGAGCACAGATACGCAGTATTTT
>TRBD1|TRBV11-1|NA|TRBJ2-3
CASSLTTGGVTQYF
TGTGCCAGCAGCTTGACGACAGGGGGCGTTACGCAGTATTTT
>NA|TRBV7-9|NA|TRBJ2-3
CASSYKGGETTDTQYF
TGTGCCAGCAGCTATAAAGGGGGGGAAACCACAGATACGCAGTATTTT
>NA|TRBV20-1|NA|TRBJ2-1
CSGKRSQGAYNEQFF
TGCAGTGGTAAACGGAGTCAGGGCGCCTACAATGAGCAGTTCTTC